This TCR beta chain was observed in a study of T cells in localized non-small cell lung cancer. Study-wide results and caveats: Increased T cell density in blood showed an association with longer overall survival. Adjacent lung held a median 57 of the top 100 tumor clones. Uninvolved neighboring lung showed the greatest T cell clonality, exceeding tumor.

Per the germline V gene, CDR1 is MRHNA and CDR2 is SNTAGT. The CDR3 totals 17 residues. V was clipped by 2 bases and J by 4 bases; unmatched bases: 12. Sequencing was performed with immunoSEQ multiplex PCR; in TCRdb, only in-frame clones are kept and a portion is missing. The table lists tens of thousands of clones, approximately 87% of them singletons. About this clone itself: Its antigen is currently unknown.

The sample in question was peripheral blood, obtained before any cancer treatment. This TCR came from a woman aged 35-75 years with stage I lung adenocarcinoma. V is TRBV6-4 and J is TRBJ1-2; 8 bases agree with TRBD1. The CDR3 loop is CASSDDPSSTGGYGYTF. CDR3 nucleotides: TGTGCCAGCAGTGACGACCCGTCGTCAACAGGGGGCTATGGCTACACCTTC.